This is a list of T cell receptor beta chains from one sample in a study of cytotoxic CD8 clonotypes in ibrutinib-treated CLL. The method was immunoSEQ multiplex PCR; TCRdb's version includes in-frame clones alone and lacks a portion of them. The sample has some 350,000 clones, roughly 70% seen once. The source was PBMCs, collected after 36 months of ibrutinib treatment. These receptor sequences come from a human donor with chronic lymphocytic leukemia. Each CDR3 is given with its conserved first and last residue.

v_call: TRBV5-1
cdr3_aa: CARRIHKHTKGPHLYEQYF

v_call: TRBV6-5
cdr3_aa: CASSRSNQLIYGYTF

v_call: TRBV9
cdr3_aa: CASSATRNTQYF

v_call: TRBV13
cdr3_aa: CASSGQGAVGTQYF

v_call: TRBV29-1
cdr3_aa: CSVDSGVWDEQFF

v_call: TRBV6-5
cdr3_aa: CASSYFQGQGELFF

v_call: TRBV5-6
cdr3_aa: CASSAWTRLAGAYEQYF

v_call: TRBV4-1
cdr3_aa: CASSLQGARDTQYF

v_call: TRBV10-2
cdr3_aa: CASRGGTGGTEAFF

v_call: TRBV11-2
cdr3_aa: CASSFLRQISNSEAFF

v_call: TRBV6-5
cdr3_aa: CASSPTGLETQYF